The rows below give T cell receptor beta chains drawn from one sample of a study of CD8 T cells in ankylosing spondylitis. TCRdb reprocessed the 5' RACE reads with MiXCR, giving one entry per CDR3 protein. The sample yields fewer than 250,000 distinct CDR3 sequences, more than 25% seen once. The source material was blood, either unsorted or a sorted T cell fraction (not recorded which). Source of these receptors: a male donor with ankylosing spondylitis or in good health (not recorded which). Each CDR3 is given with its conserved first and last residue. Fields, in order: D gene, V gene, CDR3 length, J gene, clone size, CDR3 protein, CDR3 DNA. D genes are given only for firm matches. Rows give clone size only sometimes, using once, few, many, or a class for an expanded clone.

D gene: -
V gene: TRBV5-5
CDR3 length: 15
J gene: TRBJ2-7
clone size: few
CDR3 protein: CASSLWVNPSYEQYF
CDR3 DNA: TGTGCCAGCAGCTTGTGGGTAAACCCCTCCTACGAGCAGTACTTC

D gene: -
V gene: TRBV13
CDR3 length: 12
J gene: TRBJ2-3
clone size: few
CDR3 protein: CASSLNPDTQYF
CDR3 DNA: TGTGCCAGCAGCTTAAATCCGGATACGCAGTATTTT

D gene: -
V gene: TRBV5-1
CDR3 length: 15
J gene: TRBJ2-5
clone size: few
CDR3 protein: CASSWGRGSQETQYF
CDR3 DNA: TGCGCCAGCAGCTGGGGGCGCGGGAGCCAAGAGACCCAGTACTTC

D gene: -
V gene: TRBV7-6
CDR3 length: 13
J gene: TRBJ2-7
clone size: -
CDR3 protein: CASSRMDLDEQYF
CDR3 DNA: TGTGCCAGCAGCCGGATGGACTTGGACGAGCAGTACTTC

D gene: TRBD2
V gene: TRBV12-3/TRBV12-4
CDR3 length: 15
J gene: TRBJ2-1
clone size: -
CDR3 protein: CASSYLAGGYNEQFF
CDR3 DNA: TGTGCCAGCAGCTACCTAGCGGGGGGCTACAATGAGCAGTTCTTC

D gene: -
V gene: TRBV29-1
CDR3 length: 13
J gene: TRBJ1-6
clone size: few
CDR3 protein: CSVSTDFNSPLHF
CDR3 DNA: TGCAGCGTGTCCACAGACTTTAATTCACCCCTCCACTTT

D gene: -
V gene: TRBV6-1
CDR3 length: 15
J gene: TRBJ2-1
clone size: few
CDR3 protein: CASSPQAVSYNEQFF
CDR3 DNA: TGTGCCAGCAGTCCCCAAGCGGTGTCCTACAATGAGCAGTTCTTC

D gene: -
V gene: TRBV5-6
CDR3 length: 14
J gene: TRBJ2-1
clone size: -
CDR3 protein: CASSQATTSHEQFF
CDR3 DNA: TGTGCCAGCAGTCAGGCGACTACCTCTCATGAGCAGTTCTTC

D gene: TRBD1
V gene: TRBV6-1
CDR3 length: 13
J gene: TRBJ1-2
clone size: few
CDR3 protein: CASSPAGGGGYTF
CDR3 DNA: TGTGCCAGCAGTCCGGCAGGGGGCGGCGGCTACACCTTC

D gene: TRBD2
V gene: TRBV9
CDR3 length: 15
J gene: TRBJ2-3
clone size: -
CDR3 protein: CASSEGLADTDTQYF
CDR3 DNA: TGTGCCAGCAGCGAGGGACTAGCTGACACAGATACGCAGTATTTT

D gene: TRBD1
V gene: TRBV29-1
CDR3 length: 16
J gene: TRBJ2-7
clone size: few
CDR3 protein: CSVELPGTGPAYEQYF
CDR3 DNA: TGCAGCGTTGAACTGCCCGGGACAGGGCCCGCCTACGAGCAGTACTTC

D gene: -
V gene: TRBV20-1
CDR3 length: 16
J gene: TRBJ2-3
clone size: -
CDR3 protein: CSARAIPRVYTDTQYF
CDR3 DNA: TGCAGTGCTAGAGCTATCCCCAGGGTTTATACAGATACGCAGTATTTT

D gene: -
V gene: TRBV9
CDR3 length: 16
J gene: TRBJ2-5
clone size: once
CDR3 protein: CASSVSGRIGQETQYF
CDR3 DNA: TGTGCCAGCAGCGTCTCCGGGCGGATCGGGCAAGAGACCCAGTACTTC

D gene: TRBD1
V gene: TRBV12-5
CDR3 length: 16
J gene: TRBJ2-1
clone size: -
CDR3 protein: CASGSGDRVRNNEQFF
CDR3 DNA: TGTGCTAGTGGTTCAGGGGACAGGGTGAGAAACAATGAGCAGTTCTTC

D gene: TRBD2
V gene: TRBV20-1
CDR3 length: 14
J gene: TRBJ2-1
clone size: few
CDR3 protein: CSAKWRGGYNEQFF
CDR3 DNA: TGCAGTGCTAAGTGGCGGGGGGGCTACAATGAGCAGTTCTTC

D gene: TRBD1
V gene: TRBV5-6
CDR3 length: 13
J gene: TRBJ2-7
clone size: -
CDR3 protein: CASSLQGGYEQYF
CDR3 DNA: TGTGCCAGCAGCTTACAGGGGGGCTACGAGCAGTACTTC

D gene: -
V gene: TRBV10-3
CDR3 length: 10
J gene: TRBJ2-5
clone size: -
CDR3 protein: CAAGQETQYF
CDR3 DNA: TGTGCCGCCGGGCAAGAGACCCAGTACTTC

D gene: TRBD1
V gene: TRBV6-5
CDR3 length: 17
J gene: TRBJ1-4
clone size: few
CDR3 protein: CASSYSNSGTGDEKLFF
CDR3 DNA: TGTGCCAGCAGTTACTCCAACTCCGGGACAGGGGATGAAAAACTGTTTTTT

D gene: -
V gene: TRBV3-1
CDR3 length: 16
J gene: TRBJ2-1
clone size: -
CDR3 protein: CASSHRTARTYNEQFF
CDR3 DNA: TGTGCCAGCAGCCATCGGACAGCCCGTACCTACAATGAGCAGTTCTTC

D gene: -
V gene: TRBV10-3
CDR3 length: 15
J gene: TRBJ2-3
clone size: -
CDR3 protein: CAISEGTFYTDTQYF
CDR3 DNA: TGTGCCATCAGTGAGGGCACCTTTTACACAGATACGCAGTATTTT

D gene: TRBD2
V gene: TRBV7-2
CDR3 length: 15
J gene: TRBJ2-1
clone size: -
CDR3 protein: CASSLGSGGAHEQFF
CDR3 DNA: TGTGCCAGCAGCTTAGGTAGCGGGGGGGCCCATGAGCAGTTCTTC

D gene: TRBD2
V gene: TRBV25-1
CDR3 length: 15
J gene: TRBJ2-5
clone size: -
CDR3 protein: CASSVRGARQETQYF
CDR3 DNA: TGTGCCAGCAGTGTGCGGGGGGCGAGACAAGAGACCCAGTACTTC

D gene: -
V gene: TRBV4-1
CDR3 length: 14
J gene: TRBJ2-2
clone size: few
CDR3 protein: CASSQLGATGELFF
CDR3 DNA: TGCGCCAGCAGCCAACTTGGCGCCACCGGGGAGCTGTTTTTT

D gene: -
V gene: TRBV27
CDR3 length: 12
J gene: TRBJ2-1
clone size: -
CDR3 protein: CASSFNGNEQFF
CDR3 DNA: TGTGCCAGCAGCTTTAATGGCAATGAGCAGTTCTTC

D gene: -
V gene: TRBV24-1
CDR3 length: 16
J gene: TRBJ2-1
clone size: -
CDR3 protein: CATSDYDDHTYNEQFF
CDR3 DNA: TGTGCCACCAGTGACTACGACGACCATACCTACAATGAGCAGTTCTTC

D gene: TRBD1
V gene: TRBV5-1
CDR3 length: 12
J gene: TRBJ2-7
clone size: few
CDR3 protein: CASSWTGDEQYF
CDR3 DNA: TGCGCCAGCAGCTGGACAGGGGACGAGCAGTACTTC

D gene: -
V gene: TRBV18
CDR3 length: 17
J gene: TRBJ1-1
clone size: -
CDR3 protein: CASSPGMEGLWNTEAFF
CDR3 DNA: TGTGCCAGCTCACCAGGGATGGAGGGGTTGTGGAACACTGAAGCTTTCTTT

D gene: TRBD2
V gene: TRBV2
CDR3 length: 17
J gene: TRBJ2-7
clone size: -
CDR3 protein: CASSEALREAGPYEQYF
CDR3 DNA: TGTGCCAGCAGTGAAGCGCTTCGAGAAGCGGGACCCTACGAGCAGTACTTC

D gene: -
V gene: TRBV7-2
CDR3 length: 15
J gene: TRBJ2-2
clone size: -
CDR3 protein: CASSSGTWNTGELFF
CDR3 DNA: TGTGCCAGCAGCTCCGGGACTTGGAACACCGGGGAGCTGTTTTTT

D gene: -
V gene: TRBV15
CDR3 length: 13
J gene: TRBJ1-5
clone size: -
CDR3 protein: CATSRESWEPQHF
CDR3 DNA: TGTGCCACCAGCAGGGAGAGTTGGGAGCCCCAGCATTTT

D gene: -
V gene: TRBV10-2
CDR3 length: 14
J gene: TRBJ2-5
clone size: -
CDR3 protein: CASSEYSRKETQYF
CDR3 DNA: TGCGCCAGCAGTGAGTATAGCCGGAAAGAGACCCAGTACTTC

D gene: TRBD1
V gene: TRBV7-9
CDR3 length: 17
J gene: TRBJ2-7
clone size: -
CDR3 protein: CASSFFPSDRGTYEQYF
CDR3 DNA: TGTGCCAGCAGCTTTTTCCCCTCCGACAGGGGGACCTACGAGCAGTACTTC

D gene: TRBD2
V gene: TRBV6-5
CDR3 length: 16
J gene: TRBJ2-1
clone size: few
CDR3 protein: CASSYLPSGEPNEQFF
CDR3 DNA: TGTGCCAGCAGTTACTTGCCTAGCGGGGAGCCCAATGAGCAGTTCTTC

D gene: -
V gene: TRBV20-1
CDR3 length: 14
J gene: TRBJ1-1
clone size: few
CDR3 protein: CSARDKRVWTEAFF
CDR3 DNA: TGCAGTGCTAGGGACAAAAGGGTGTGGACTGAAGCTTTCTTT

D gene: TRBD1
V gene: TRBV11-3
CDR3 length: 13
J gene: TRBJ2-1
clone size: -
CDR3 protein: CASSRDRDNEQFF
CDR3 DNA: TGTGCCAGCAGCCGAGACAGGGACAATGAGCAGTTCTTC

D gene: -
V gene: TRBV11-2
CDR3 length: 14
J gene: TRBJ2-5
clone size: -
CDR3 protein: CASSLTRGGETQYF
CDR3 DNA: TGTGCCAGCAGCTTAACCAGGGGAGGAGAGACCCAGTACTTC

D gene: -
V gene: TRBV5-5
CDR3 length: 15
J gene: TRBJ2-7
clone size: few
CDR3 protein: CASSHTQGRVYEQYF
CDR3 DNA: TGTGCCAGCAGCCACACTCAGGGGAGGGTCTACGAGCAGTACTTC

D gene: -
V gene: TRBV25-1
CDR3 length: 14
J gene: TRBJ2-2
clone size: -
CDR3 protein: CASRSGEGTGELFF
CDR3 DNA: TGTGCCAGCAGGTCAGGGGAGGGCACCGGGGAGCTGTTTTTT